A selection of T cell receptor beta chains follows, all from one sample in a study of CD8 T cells in ankylosing spondylitis. Using its own MiXCR run on the 5' RACE reads, TCRdb lists one record per CDR3 protein. The repertoire holds about 500,000 distinct CDR3 sequences, with over 9.5% as singletons. Source material: blood, either unsorted or a sorted T cell fraction (not recorded which). These TCRs come from a male donor with ankylosing spondylitis. Each CDR3 is given with its conserved first and last residue. The D gene is left open where the match is weak. Expanded clones are given a class, and other clones once, few, many or no size at all.

TRBD1	TRBV9	TRBJ2-3	few	CASSIRQGDIADTQYF	TGTGCCAGCAGCATTAGACAGGGGGATATCGCAGATACGCAGTATTTT
NA	TRBV12-3/TRBV12-4	TRBJ1-1	many	CASSLSTEAFF	TGTGCCAGCAGTTTGTCCACTGAAGCTTTCTTT
TRBD2	TRBV20-1	TRBJ2-5	many	CSAGTSGTETQYF	TGCAGTGCGGGGACTAGCGGGACGGAGACCCAGTACTTC
TRBD1	TRBV18	TRBJ1-1	NA	CASSPGQGDPEAFF	TGTGCCAGCTCACCAGGACAGGGGGACCCTGAAGCTTTCTTT
NA	TRBV20-1	TRBJ1-2	NA	CSARAPETTVVGYTF	TGCAGTGCTAGAGCTCCGGAAACGACAGTTGTTGGCTACACCTTC
TRBD1	TRBV11-2	TRBJ2-3	few	CASSAFRGISVDTQYF	TGTGCCAGCAGCGCATTCAGGGGGATTTCAGTAGATACGCAGTATTTT
NA	TRBV11-2	TRBJ2-1	many	CASSPPWDQQFF	TGTGCCAGCAGCCCCCCGTGGGACCAGCAGTTCTTC
NA	TRBV20-1	TRBJ2-1	few	CSARVPRVANNEQFF	TGCAGTGCTAGAGTTCCAAGGGTCGCCAACAATGAGCAGTTCTTC
NA	TRBV4-1	TRBJ2-1	few	CASSQGVPRGGNEQFF	TGCGCCAGCAGCCAAGGGGTTCCCAGGGGAGGCAATGAGCAGTTCTTC
NA	TRBV7-9	TRBJ1-1	NA	CASASGGRPTEAFF	TGTGCCAGCGCATCCGGGGGGCGCCCCACTGAAGCTTTCTTT
NA	TRBV4-2	TRBJ1-2	few	CASSQGAALRGYTF	TGTGCCAGCAGCCAAGGGGCGGCCCTAAGGGGCTACACCTTC
NA	TRBV5-1	TRBJ2-3	many	CASSRAGTDTQYF	TGCGCCAGCTCGCGGGCAGGCACAGATACGCAGTATTTT
NA	TRBV27	TRBJ2-1	few	CASEGLNNEQFF	TGTGCCAGCGAGGGGTTGAACAATGAGCAGTTCTTC
NA	TRBV14	TRBJ1-2	few	CASSQDRTDRYTF	TGTGCCAGCAGTCAGGACAGAACCGATCGCTACACCTTC
NA	TRBV29-1	TRBJ2-3	many	CSVEVGSTDTQYF	TGCAGCGTTGAAGTTGGCAGCACAGATACGCAGTATTTT
NA	TRBV12-3/TRBV12-4	TRBJ2-1	few	CASSPTGTHNEQFF	TGTGCCAGCAGTCCCACCGGGACACACAATGAGCAGTTCTTC
TRBD2	TRBV6-7	TRBJ2-1	once	CASSHRASGSCEQFF	TGTGCCAGCAGCCACAGGGCTAGCGGGAGTTGTGAGCAGTTCTTC
TRBD1	TRBV7-2	TRBJ2-5	many	CASSLSQFRGPAETQYF	TGTGCCAGCAGCTTAAGCCAGTTCAGGGGGCCGGCGGAGACCCAGTACTTC
NA	TRBV7-6	TRBJ1-5	few	CASSWTSNQPQHF	TGTGCCAGCAGTTGGACCAGCAATCAGCCCCAGCATTTT
NA	TRBV5-1	TRBJ2-1	few	CASLATGADEQFF	TGCGCCAGCCTCGCCACGGGGGCTGATGAGCAGTTCTTC
NA	TRBV25-1	TRBJ1-1	NA	CASSATDRNTEAFF	TGTGCCAGCAGTGCGACGGACAGAAACACTGAAGCTTTCTTT
NA	TRBV3-1	TRBJ2-5	many	CASSQEGGETQYF	TGTGCCAGCAGCCAAGAAGGCGGAGAGACCCAGTACTTC
NA	TRBV11-3	TRBJ2-3	NA	CASSLDWTDTQYF	TGTGCCAGCAGCTTAGATTGGACAGATACGCAGTATTTT
NA	TRBV12-3/TRBV12-4	TRBJ1-4	many	CASSSPRLEKLFF	TGTGCCAGCAGTAGCCCTCGGCTGGAAAAACTGTTTTTT
NA	TRBV20-1	TRBJ1-2	NA	CSADDTRTFSGYTF	TGCAGTGCAGACGACACCCGAACCTTCAGTGGCTACACCTTC
TRBD2	TRBV5-1	TRBJ2-1	few	CASRTSGTHEQFF	TGCGCCAGCAGAACTAGCGGGACCCATGAGCAGTTCTTC
TRBD1	TRBV6-1	TRBJ1-1	NA	CASSELDRMDEAFF	TGTGCCAGCAGTGAATTGGACAGGATGGATGAAGCTTTCTTT
NA	TRBV11-2	TRBJ2-3	few	CASSSGSPGNTQYF	TGTGCCAGCAGCTCCGGGAGTCCCGGTAATACGCAGTATTTT
NA	TRBV5-1	TRBJ1-1	many	CASSSTPNTEAFF	TGCGCCAGCAGCTCCACCCCGAACACTGAAGCTTTCTTT
NA	TRBV20-1	TRBJ1-1	NA	CRNKQLPEAFF	TGCCGCAACAAGCAGTTGCCTGAAGCTTTCTTT
NA	TRBV3-1	TRBJ2-1	few	CASSQAWGRDEQFF	TGTGCCAGCAGCCAAGCCTGGGGTAGGGATGAGCAGTTCTTC
NA	TRBV2	TRBJ2-3	few	CASKRVSPTEADTQYF	TGTGCCAGCAAGCGGGTATCCCCCACGGAGGCAGATACGCAGTATTTT
TRBD1	TRBV4-2	TRBJ1-2	few	CASSQLGTVESNYGYTF	TGTGCCAGCAGCCAACTAGGGACAGTGGAATCTAACTATGGCTACACCTTC
NA	TRBV12-3/TRBV12-4	TRBJ1-1	many	CASSLAWVSTEAFF	TGTGCCAGCAGTTTAGCGTGGGTGAGCACTGAAGCTTTCTTT
TRBD2	TRBV24-1	TRBJ2-5	NA	CATSDELAGDLETQYF	TGTGCCACCAGTGATGAACTAGCGGGGGACCTCGAGACCCAGTACTTC
NA	TRBV7-7	TRBJ2-1	NA	CASSPEVRDEQFF	TGTGCCAGCAGCCCAGAGGTCCGCGATGAGCAGTTCTTC
NA	TRBV9	TRBJ2-2	NA	CASRSTLSSGELFF	TGTGCCAGCAGGTCAACCCTCTCATCCGGGGAGCTGTTTTTT
NA	TRBV2	TRBJ1-2	NA	CASRGGSRSQYGYTF	TGTGCCAGCAGGGGCGGTTCCCGGTCCCAATATGGCTACACCTTC
NA	TRBV5-6	TRBJ1-1	few	CASSPLGVYVNTEAFF	TGTGCCAGCAGCCCACTTGGAGTCTACGTGAACACTGAAGCTTTCTTT
NA	TRBV7-9	TRBJ2-7	few	CASSETSLLDEQYF	TGTGCCAGCAGCGAGACAAGCCTCCTAGACGAGCAGTACTTC
NA	TRBV24-1	TRBJ2-1	many	CATTHPGTREQFF	TGTGCCACCACTCATCCTGGGACTCGCGAGCAGTTCTTC
NA	TRBV12-3/TRBV12-4	TRBJ1-5	many	CASSLGGVSNQPQHF	TGTGCCAGCAGTTTAGGAGGAGTTAGCAATCAGCCCCAGCATTTT
NA	TRBV12-3/TRBV12-4	TRBJ1-5	few	CASSLNQGLASQPQHF	TGTGCCAGCAGTTTAAATCAGGGTTTGGCTTCTCAGCCCCAGCATTTT
NA	TRBV7-8	TRBJ1-6	NA	CASSFLAWGYNSPLHF	TGTGCCAGCAGCTTTCTAGCATGGGGCTATAATTCACCCCTCCACTTT
TRBD2	TRBV30	TRBJ2-5	NA	CAWKGGGSQETQYF	TGTGCCTGGAAAGGCGGCGGGAGCCAAGAGACCCAGTACTTC
TRBD1	TRBV10-3	TRBJ1-1	NA	CAITRTGVGTEAFF	TGTGCCATCACCCGGACAGGGGTGGGGACTGAAGCTTTCTTT
NA	TRBV20-1	TRBJ1-1	NA	CSARSPTPRTEAFF	TGCAGTGCTAGATCACCAACCCCTAGGACTGAAGCTTTCTTT
TRBD2	TRBV5-1	TRBJ2-1	many	CASSPGMRELNEQFF	TGCGCCAGCAGCCCGGGGATGCGGGAGCTGAATGAGCAGTTCTTC
TRBD1	TRBV20-1	TRBJ2-2	few	CSARGDRGNTGELFF	TGCAGTGCTAGGGGGGACAGGGGTAACACCGGGGAGCTGTTTTTT
NA	TRBV18	TRBJ1-1	few	CASSPQGFEGTEAFF	TGTGCCAGCTCACCTCAGGGATTCGAGGGCACTGAAGCTTTCTTT